These 20 T cell receptor beta chains were all obtained from the same sample, sequenced in a study of Graves' ophthalmopathy and Graves' hyperthyroidism. Amplifying from RNA transcripts, the study obtained TCR beta CDR3 regions. A first-round RT-PCR used HTBI primers, followed by a second-round multiplex PCR. A single record per CDR3 protein comes from TCRdb applying MiXCR to the multiplex PCR reads. This table has some 750,000 distinct CDR3 sequences, 40% appearing once. The sample comprised peripheral blood. The receptors originated from an adult man with Graves' ophthalmopathy.

At least ten counts were recorded for this clonotype. The chain couples TRBV10-1 to TRBJ2-7; D may be TRBD1 or TRBD2 (5 bases each). Trimming took 0 bases from V and 5 from J, leaving 14 bases between them. This CDR3 region has 15 residues. Germline loops: CDR1 WNHNN, CDR2 SYGVQD (reference sequence). The CDR3 spells CASSESLGRDHEQYF. CDR3 in DNA: TGCGCCAGCAGTGAGTCTTTGGGCAGGGACCACGAGCAGTACTTC.

This clonotype was detected only a few times. J is TRBJ1-5 and V is TRBV4-2; no reliable D call. V shed 1 base and J shed 4 bases, with 11 bases lying between them. This CDR3 has 15 amino acids. Germline values: CDR1 LGHNA, CDR2 YNFKEQ. The CDR3 coding sequence is TGTGCCAGCAGCCAAGCCCAGGCGATAAATCAGCCCCAGCATTTT. Its protein product is CASSQAQAINQPQHF.

The sample holds many counts of this clonotype. This chain joins TRBV9 and TRBJ2-5; no reliable D call. The CDR3 length is 15 residues. CDR1 and CDR2 from the germline V gene are SGDLS and YYNGEE. Trimming removed 0 bases at V and 4 bases at J, with 13 bases between. The CDR3 spells CASSVEAGLLETQYF. The CDR3 DNA sequence: TGTGCCAGCAGCGTAGAGGCAGGATTGCTAGAGACCCAGTACTTC.

This clonotype has more than one count but fewer than ten. This sequence joins TRBV10-2 and TRBJ2-5, with D unresolved. Germline V gene sequence: CDR1 WSHSY, CDR2 SAAADI. This CDR3 has 15 amino acids. Trimming removed 3 bases at V and 0 bases at J, with 11 bases between. The CDR3 sequence: CASSERYLYQETQYF. The CDR3 DNA reads as TGCGCCAGCAGTGAAAGGTACCTGTACCAAGAGACCCAGTACTTC.

Comment on this clonotype: Possible read error: a much larger clone is one base away. The V call is TRBV20-1, the J call TRBJ1-6; unclear D gene. V lost 1 base, J lost 9 bases, and 7 bases lay in between. CDR3 length: 12 residues. CDR1 is DFQATT, CDR2 SNEGSKA, per germline (reference sequence). This chain's CDR3 is CSARGALSPLHF. DNA of the CDR3: TGCAGTGCTAGAGGTGCCCTTTCACCCCTCCACTTT.

This chain uses TRBV15 with TRBJ1-2; D call uncertain. The CDR3 has 14 residues. V was clipped by 3 bases and J by 2 bases, with 10 bases between them. Germline V gene lookup returns CDR1 LNHNV and CDR2 YYDKDF (reference sequence). Here the CDR3 reads CATSSSETNYGYTF. Written as DNA, the CDR3 is TGTGCCACCAGCAGTTCGGAGACGAACTATGGCTACACCTTC.

This CDR3 is CATSREDREVVTDTQYF. CDR3 in DNA: TGTGCCACCAGCAGAGAGGACAGGGAGGTAGTCACAGATACGCAGTATTTT. This chain connects TRBV15 to TRBJ2-3; TRBD1 matches at 8 bases. Losses at the gene ends were 0 bases for V and 2 bases for J; bases not matched to a gene: 7. Germline CDR1 reads LNHNV; CDR2 reads YYDKDF (reference sequence). There are 17 residues in the CDR3.

The chain carries TRBV19 and TRBJ1-4; D unclear. Trimming left V 7 bases short and J 6 bases short, with 15 bases between. This CDR3 spans 14 amino acids. The germline CDR1 and CDR2 sequences are LNHDA and SQIVND (reference sequence). The CDR3 nucleotides are TGTGCCAGTAAAGGGTCCCGGCGGCATGAAAAACTGTTTTTT. Protein: CASKGSRRHEKLFF. Drawing the rest from reference TRBV19 and TRBJ1-4, the complete variable domain is DGGITQSPKYLFRKEGQNVTLSCEQNLNHDAMYWYRQDPGQGLRLIYYSQIVNDFQKGDIAEGYSVSREKKESFPLTVTSAQKNPTAFYLCASKGSRRHEKLFFGSGTQLSVL.

This clonotype showed up many times. This may be a read error, as it is one base from a much larger clone. This rearrangement joins TRBV29-1 to TRBJ1-2; D unclear. The germline V gene encodes CDR1 SQVTM and CDR2 ANQGSEA. V was shortened by 1 base and J by 3 bases, with 3 bases between the two germline ends. There are 11 residues in the CDR3. CDR3 bases: TGCAGCGTTGAAGCGGACTATGGCTACACCTTC. Protein product: CSVEADYGYTF.

This clonotype was seen at least ten times. The rearrangement links TRBV7-7 to TRBJ2-2; D remains unclear. The CDR3 runs 13 residues. With 2 bases removed from V and 5 bases from J, the gap between germline ends came to 6 bases. Germline CDR1 is SSHAT and CDR2 is FNYEAQ (reference sequence). The CDR3 spells CASSLTRTGELFF. CDR3 nucleotides: TGTGCCAGCAGCTTAACGCGTACCGGGGAGCTGTTTTTT. The variable domain in full, completed from reference TRBV7-7 and TRBJ2-2, reads GAGVSQSPRYKVTKRGQDVTLRCDPISSHATLYWYQQALGQGPEFLTYFNYEAQPDKSGLPSDRFSAERPEGSISTLTIQRTEQRDSAMYRCASSLTRTGELFFGEGSRLTVL.

The CDR3 protein is CASSDEGSTGNTIYF. The CDR3 DNA reads as TGTGCCAGCAGTGATGAGGGCTCCACTGGAAACACCATATATTTT. This rearrangement joins TRBV25-1 to TRBJ1-3; D remains ambiguous. V was cut by 3 bases and J by 2 bases, with 11 bases left in between. From germline, CDR1 is MGHDK and CDR2 SYGVNS. This CDR3 is built from 15 residues. The full variable domain, rest sourced from reference TRBV25-1 and TRBJ1-3, is EADIYQTPRYLVIGTGKKITLECSQTMGHDKMYWYQQDPGMELHLIHYSYGVNSTEKGDLSSESTVSRIRTEHFPLTLESARPSHTSQYLCASSDEGSTGNTIYFGEGSWLTVV.

The chain couples TRBV24-1 to TRBJ1-5; 7 bases are a match to TRBD1. The CDR3 sequence is 12 residues long. The germline CDR1 and CDR2 sequences are KGHDR and SFDVKD. The V segment lost 11 bases and the J segment 7 bases; nucleotides outside the gene matches: 7. Here the CDR3 DNA reads TGTGCCAGCAGGGGGGGATGGCAGCCCCAGCATTTT. It codes for CASRGGWQPQHF.

A few counts support this clonotype. This chain uses TRBV7-3 with TRBJ2-5, with D perhaps matching TRBD2 (6 bases). Per the germline V gene, CDR1 is SGHTA and CDR2 is FQGTGA. The CDR3 contains 16 residues. The V end was cut by 2 bases, the J end by 4 bases, with 17 bases between. The CDR3 DNA is TGTGCCAGCAGCTTAGTGGGCGGGATAAGGGGAGAGACCCAGTACTTC. It yields the protein CASSLVGGIRGETQYF.

The CDR3 DNA reads TGTGCCAGCAGCTCTCCGGGACAGAGATCCTACGAGCAGTACTTC. Its translation: CASSSPGQRSYEQYF. J is TRBJ2-7 and V is TRBV7-9; TRBD1 aligns across 7 bases. This CDR3 is built from 15 residues. Trimming removed 4 bases from V and 1 base from J; junction bases left unmatched: 7. Germline values: CDR1 SEHNR, CDR2 FQNEAQ (reference sequence).

The chain has TRBV6-5 and TRBJ2-5, with 8 bases fitting TRBD2. Germline loops: CDR1 MNHEY, CDR2 SVGAGI. V was clipped by 4 bases and J by 7 bases; unmatched bases: 8. The CDR3 is made up of 14 amino acids. The CDR3 DNA is TGTGCCAGCAGTTCCTCGCGGGGGGTTGGGACCCAGTACTTC. Its translation is CASSSSRGVGTQYF.

CDR3 sequence reads: CATSAPDRRNQPQHF. In nucleotides, the CDR3 is TGTGCCACCAGTGCTCCGGACAGGAGAAATCAGCCCCAGCATTTT. The rearrangement links TRBV24-1 to TRBJ1-5, with TRBD1 matching 7 bases. Looked up from germline, CDR1 is KGHDR and CDR2 is SFDVKD. V shed 5 bases, J shed 4 bases, and the junction held 7 bases outside the gene matches. The CDR3 length is 15 residues.

This chain uses TRBV2 with TRBJ2-7; no reliable D call. With 11 bases removed from V and 7 bases from J, the gap between germline ends came to 9 bases. The CDR3 loop spans 9 amino acids. Germline V gives CDR1 SNHLY, CDR2 FYNNEI. The CDR3 nucleotides read TGTGCCGCGGCTGGGGAGCAGTACTTC. It yields the protein CAAAGEQYF.

This clonotype was seen only a few times. V usage is TRBV5-1 and J usage is TRBJ1-2, with D perhaps TRBD1 (6 bases). From germline, CDR1 is SGHRS and CDR2 YFSETQ. There are 16 residues in the CDR3. V dropped 1 base and J dropped 3 bases, with 16 bases sitting between them. Here the CDR3 DNA reads TGCGCCAGCAGCTTGATTCCACAGGGAGTCGACTATGGCTACACCTTC. Its translation: CASSLIPQGVDYGYTF.

V and J are TRBV25-1 and TRBJ1-2; no firm D call. Germline V lookup: CDR1 MGHDK, CDR2 SYGVNS. Trimming took 1 base from V and 4 from J, leaving 13 bases between them. The CDR3 covers 15 residues. CDR3 sequence (DNA): TGTGCCAGCAGTGAATCGAACCAGCCGGTCTATGGCTACACCTTC. It is translated as CASSESNQPVYGYTF.

This clonotype was counted ten times or more. The chain uses TRBV2 and TRBJ1-5, with 8 bases that match TRBD1. The CDR3 runs to 13 residues. The junction had 8 bases not matched to a gene; V was cut back by 7 bases and J by 9 bases. The germline gives CDR1 SNHLY, CDR2 FYNNEI. CDR3 sequence reads: CASTRAGGGPQHF. Written as DNA, the CDR3 is TGTGCCAGCACTCGTGCAGGGGGCGGGCCCCAGCATTTT.